This T cell receptor beta chain is drawn from a study of OX40 agonist ivuxolimab in advanced cancers. Study as a whole: Given to patients was ivuxolimab, an agonistic anti-OX40 (CD134) antibody.

As for this clone: Its matching antigen is unknown.

Study observations and caveats: Researchers did not determine the expanded peripheral T cells' antigen specificity. In CD8+ T cells, expanded clones were on average more numerous than in CD4+. Low levels of normalized T-cell clonal expansion also appeared in some nonresponders.

Some clones are missing from TCRdb's copy, which holds only in-frame ones; the method was immunoSEQ multiplex PCR. The sample holds approximately 40,000 clones, around 89% seen once. Trimming pared 2 bases from V and 0 bases from J, leaving 8 bases between. This CDR3 is built from 15 residues. From germline, CDR1 is KGHSH and CDR2 LQKENI. The source of this sequence is an adult with an advanced solid tumor such as melanoma, head and neck, liver or kidney cancer. Sequenced here: CD4+ or CD8+ T cells sorted from blood, sampled in a trial of the OX40 agonist ivuxolimab. The chain couples TRBV18 to TRBJ1-5; D possibly corresponds to TRBD1 (5 bases). The CDR3 DNA reads TGTGCCAGCTCACCAGGCAGGGATAGCAATCAGCCCCAGCATTTT. Translation: CASSPGRDSNQPQHF.